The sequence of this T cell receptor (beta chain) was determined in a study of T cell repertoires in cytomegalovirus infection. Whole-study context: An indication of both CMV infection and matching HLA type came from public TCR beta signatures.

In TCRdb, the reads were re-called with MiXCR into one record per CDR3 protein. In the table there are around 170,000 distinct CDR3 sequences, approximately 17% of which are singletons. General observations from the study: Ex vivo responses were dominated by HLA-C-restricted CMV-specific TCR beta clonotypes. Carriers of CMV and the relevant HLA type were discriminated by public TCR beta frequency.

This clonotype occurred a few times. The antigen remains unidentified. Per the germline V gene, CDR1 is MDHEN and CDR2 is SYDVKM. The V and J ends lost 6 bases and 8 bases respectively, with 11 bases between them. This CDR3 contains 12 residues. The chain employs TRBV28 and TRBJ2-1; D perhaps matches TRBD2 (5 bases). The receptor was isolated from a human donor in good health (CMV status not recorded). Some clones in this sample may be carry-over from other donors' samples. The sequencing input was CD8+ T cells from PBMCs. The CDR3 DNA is TGTGCCAGCAGCTCTTTGAGGGATGAGCAGTTCTTC. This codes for CASSSLRDEQFF.